The 18 T cell receptor beta chains in this list originate from one sample, sequenced in a study of vaccination and CD4 T cells after COVID-19. For these TCRs, the target antigens are not known. The Oncomine TCR Beta short-read assay sequenced DNA from cultured CD4+ T cells. TCRdb reprocessed the PCR reads via MiXCR and lists one record per CDR3 protein. The sample records thousands of distinct CDR3 sequences, around 20% being singletons. Treatment given: roughly 11-day PBMC culture with coronavirus spike peptide pools or control peptides (ViraFEST assay). Sequencing was performed on CD4+ T cells from blood, cultured in vitro. These receptor sequences come from a human donor who had recovered from COVID-19.

The chain joins TRBV19 to TRBJ2-1, with 11 nucleotides matching TRBD1. The CDR3 extends over 15 amino acids. In germline, CDR1 is LNHDA, CDR2 SQIVND (reference sequence). The J segment lost 10 bases and the V segment lost 5 bases, leaving 10 bases of the junction unmatched. CDR3 loop: CASSPEDRGRLEQFF. As DNA, the CDR3 is TGTGCCAGTAGTCCCGAGGACAGGGGGCGATTAGAGCAGTTCTTC.

The chain links TRBV12-3 or TRBV12-4 to TRBJ2-7, with D perhaps assigned TRBD1 or TRBD2 (5 bases each). Trimming left V 3 bases short and J 7 bases short, with 25 bases between. CDR3 length: 17 residues. CDR3 DNA: TGTGCCAGCAGTTTGGGAATAGGGGACCGAGCTACGAGGGAGCAGTACTTC. Its protein product is CASSLGIGDRATREQYF.

This clonotype is medium-sized by share. CDR3 nucleotides: TGTGCCAGCAGTGGACGTCTGGACAGGGAATCCAATCAGCCCCAGCATTTT. Residues: CASSGRLDRESNQPQHF. This chain uses TRBV2 with TRBJ1-5, with 8 bases identical to TRBD1. Germline values: CDR1 SNHLY, CDR2 FYNNEI. Trimming took 4 bases from V and 3 from J; bases not matched to a gene: 11. This CDR3 comprises 17 residues. Complete variable domain (other parts from reference TRBV2 and TRBJ1-5): EPEVTQTPSHQVTQMGQEVILRCVPISNHLYFYWYRQILGQKVEFLVSFYNNEISEKSEIFDDQFSVERPDGSNFTLKIRSTKLEDSAMYFCASSGRLDRESNQPQHFGDGTRLSIL.

This clonotype came up a few times. The chain recombines TRBV20-1 with TRBJ2-2; D gene ambiguous. Germline lookup yields CDR1 DFQATT and CDR2 SNEGSKA (reference sequence). CDR3 length: 13 residues. Between the trimmed V and J ends, which lost 5 bases and 9 bases, there was a span of 16 bases. The CDR3 DNA follows: TGCAGTGCTGAGAACAGCGTCACGAGGGAGCTGTTTTTT. Translating gives CSAENSVTRELFF.

This clonotype ranks as medium-sized. The CDR3 reads CALFSPGRNTIYF. DNA for the CDR3: TGTGCCCTCTTTTCGCCTGGACGAAACACCATATATTTT. This chain links TRBV19 with TRBJ1-3; D is undetermined. The germline V gene has CDR1 LNHDA and CDR2 SQIVND (reference sequence). Trimming took 11 bases from V and 5 from J, leaving 16 bases between them. This CDR3 has 13 residues.

By share of the sample, this clonotype is medium-sized. The junction shows a germline mismatch at one end, possibly a read error. The V and J genes are TRBV20-1 and TRBJ2-4; TRBD1 agrees at 9 bases. The CDR3 is 13 amino acids. Germline V gene sequence: CDR1 DFQATT, CDR2 SNEGSKA (reference sequence). The CDR3 region is CSASPSSGTGRDF. DNA of the CDR3: TGCAGTGCTAGCCCGTCCTCCGGGACAGGGAGGGACTTC.

This clonotype turned up a few times. The genes are TRBV12-3 or TRBV12-4 and TRBJ2-2; D remains ambiguous. The CDR3 length is 11 residues. V gave up 7 bases and J gave up 6 bases, with 6 bases separating them. The CDR3 spells CASTPAGELFF. CDR3 sequence (DNA): TGTGCCAGCACTCCGGCCGGGGAGCTGTTTTTT.

The CDR3 spells CASSSVARIKPEAFF. CDR3 nucleotide sequence: TGTGCCAGTAGTAGTGTCGCCAGGATCAAGCCTGAAGCTTTCTTT. The rearrangement links TRBV19 to TRBJ1-1; no firm D call. Germline CDR1 is LNHDA and CDR2 is SQIVND (reference sequence). The CDR3 has 15 amino acids. Deletions cut 4 bases from V and 6 bases from J, with 18 bases between.

V usage is TRBV19 and J usage is TRBJ1-3; weak D call: TRBD1 (6 bases). The germline CDR1 and CDR2 sequences are LNHDA and SQIVND (reference sequence). V gave up 6 bases and J gave up 3 bases, with 21 bases separating them. There are 17 residues in the CDR3. The CDR3 is CASSLNPQGLGGNTIYF. The CDR3 bases are TGTGCCAGTAGCCTAAATCCTCAGGGGCTCGGTGGAAACACCATATATTTT.

The gene calls are TRBV20-1 and TRBJ1-3, with D maybe TRBD1 (5 bases). Germline CDR1 reads DFQATT; CDR2 reads SNEGSKA (reference sequence). Trimming removed 0 bases at V and 2 bases at J, with 11 bases between. This CDR3 has 15 residues. The CDR3 protein is CSAREFEGAGNTIYF. The CDR3, as DNA: TGCAGTGCTAGAGAATTCGAAGGGGCTGGAAACACCATATATTTT.

This clonotype occurred a few times. The chain recombines TRBV19 with TRBJ1-1; D uncertain. Trimming took off 2 bases at V and 1 base at J, with 14 bases between the two ends. The CDR3 totals 16 residues. The germline gives CDR1 LNHDA, CDR2 SQIVND (reference sequence). CDR3 in DNA: TGTGCCAGTAGTATAAGCGGCCTGGTGGGGAACACTGAAGCTTTCTTT. It is translated as CASSISGLVGNTEAFF.

This clonotype was picked up a small number of times. The chain employs TRBV6-1 and TRBJ1-4; D is unclear. This CDR3 comprises 12 residues. V was shortened by 6 bases and J by 3 bases, with 5 bases between the two germline ends. The germline gives CDR1 MNHNS, CDR2 SASEGT. The CDR3 region is CASSRSNEKLFF. CDR3 DNA: TGTGCCAGCAGCCGATCTAATGAAAAACTGTTTTTT.

J is TRBJ1-6 and V is TRBV7-9; no definite D call. Trimming removed 4 bases at V and 7 bases at J, with 14 bases between. From germline, CDR1 is SEHNR and CDR2 FQNEAQ (reference sequence). The CDR3 is 15 residues long. The CDR3 region has the DNA TGTGCCAGCAGCTACCAGGATACGGGAAATTCACCCCTCCACTTT. This encodes CASSYQDTGNSPLHF.

This clonotype qualifies as medium-sized. The genes are TRBV12-3 or TRBV12-4 and TRBJ2-7; D possibly corresponds to TRBD2 (6 bases). The CDR3 totals 13 residues. Deletions cut 5 bases from V and 3 bases from J, with 11 bases between. CDR3 in DNA: TGTGCCAGCAGTGCGGGACGGGTCTACGAGCAGTACTTC. Translation: CASSAGRVYEQYF.

The chain carries TRBV12-3 or TRBV12-4 and TRBJ2-2; no clear D. The CDR3 extends over 13 amino acids. V was shortened by 3 bases and J by 4 bases, with 6 bases between the two germline ends. CDR3 loop: CASSLTFTGELFF. Here the CDR3 DNA reads TGTGCCAGCAGTTTGACCTTCACCGGGGAGCTGTTTTTT.

This chain joins TRBV18 and TRBJ1-5; D gene ambiguous. CDR1 KGHSH and CDR2 LQKENI come from the germline V gene. The length of the CDR3 is 14 residues. V lost 2 bases and J 3 bases, leaving 8 bases between the germline ends. The CDR3 DNA is TGTGCCAGCTCACCATCGGGTTCCAATCAGCCCCAGCATTTT. This encodes CASSPSGSNQPQHF.

Within the sample, this clonotype is medium-sized. The chain recombines TRBV20-1 with TRBJ1-2, with D perhaps TRBD1 (6 bases). CDR1 and CDR2 (germline): DFQATT, SNEGSKA (reference sequence). This CDR3 is 13 amino acids long. V was clipped by 6 bases and J by 5 bases, with 16 bases between them. The CDR3 spells CSALAGGGYGYTF. Here the CDR3 DNA reads TGCAGTGCCCTTGCCGGGGGCGGGTATGGCTACACCTTC.

By sample fraction, this clonotype is medium-sized. The chain couples TRBV6-1 to TRBJ1-1, with unresolved D. This CDR3 is 14 amino acids long. Germline V gene lookup returns CDR1 MNHNS and CDR2 SASEGT. V was clipped by 3 bases and J by 7 bases, with 15 bases between them. DNA of the CDR3: TGTGCCAGCAGTGATCTTTACAGCCGGGTTGAAGCTTTCTTT. As protein: CASSDLYSRVEAFF.